This is a list of T cell receptor beta chains from one sample in a study of graft-versus-host responses after intestinal transplantation. The data were produced by immunoSEQ multiplex PCR, yet TCRdb's version contains in-frame clones alone and is incomplete. Of around 67,000 clones in the sample, around 87% were seen once. Their target antigens are unknown. Here the sequenced sample was unstimulated CD8+ T cells sorted from spleen or lymph node cells, taken before transplant. These receptor sequences come from a human donor who was the organ donor for an intestinal transplant. The CDR3 runs from the conserved cysteine through the conserved F or W. The order of the fields is D gene, J gene, V gene, clone size, CDR3 length, CDR3 DNA, CDR3 protein. A D gene is named only where the DNA matches it firmly. Part of the rows lack a size; the others show once, few, many or a class for expanded clones.

TRBD1	TRBJ1-4	TRBV25-1	once	16	TGTGCCAGCAGTGGACGACAGGGTACCCGGGATCGTCAACTGTTTTTT	CASSGRQGTRDRQLFF
-	TRBJ1-6	TRBV15	-	12	TGTGCCACCAGCGAGGCCGATTCACCCCTCCACTTT	CATSEADSPLHF
-	TRBJ1-4	TRBV4-1	once	16	TGCGCCAGCAGCCAAGCTGGCGGGGGTTCCGGTGAAAAACTGTTTTTT	CASSQAGGGSGEKLFF
-	TRBJ1-1	TRBV27	-	13	TGTGCCAGCAGTTTAATACCAGGTGCAGAAGCTTTCTTT	CASSLIPGAEAFF
-	TRBJ1-4	TRBV5-1	-	17	TGCGCCAGCAGCTACCTTCCCCTACAGGGACGTAATGAAAAACTGTTTTTT	CASSYLPLQGRNEKLFF
-	TRBJ1-2	TRBV4-1	-	14	TGCGCCAGCAGCCAAGATACCAGGGGTAGAGGCTACACCTTC	CASSQDTRGRGYTF
-	TRBJ1-1	TRBV19	-	14	TGTGCCAGTAGTTTTACAGGGATGAACACTGAAGCTTTCTTT	CASSFTGMNTEAFF
-	TRBJ2-1	TRBV19	-	16	TGTGCCAGTAGCCCCTCCGGGAGCCACTTCTACAATGAGCAGTTCTTC	CASSPSGSHFYNEQFF
-	TRBJ1-2	TRBV15	-	14	TGTGCCACCAGCTCGAGGACACCTAACTATGGCTACACCTTC	CATSSRTPNYGYTF
TRBD2	TRBJ2-3	TRBV5-1	-	17	TGCGCCAGCAGCAGGTGGCTACTAGCGGGGAGCACAGATACGCAGTATTTT	CASSRWLLAGSTDTQYF
-	TRBJ1-2	TRBV6-1	few	15	TGTGCCAGCAGTGAAACAGGAGATTTTAACTATGGCTACACCTTC	CASSETGDFNYGYTF
TRBD1	TRBJ2-2	TRBV5-1	-	16	TGCGCCAGCAGCTTCCGGGACAGGGGGCGGGCCGGGGAGCTGTTTTTT	CASSFRDRGRAGELFF
-	TRBJ1-1	TRBV7-9	-	12	TGTGCCAGCAGCTTATCCGGGGATGAAGCTTTCTTT	CASSLSGDEAFF
-	TRBJ1-1	TRBV18	-	14	TGTGCCAGCTTAAGGACAGACTCGAACACTGAAGCTTTCTTT	CASLRTDSNTEAFF
TRBD2	TRBJ2-5	TRBV27	-	16	TGTGCCAGCAGGGACGGACTAGCGGGGGGTCGGGAGACCCAGTACTTC	CASRDGLAGGRETQYF
-	TRBJ1-1	TRBV5-6	-	12	TGTGCCAGCAGCTTCGGAGAATCTGAAGCTTTCTTT	CASSFGESEAFF
TRBD2	TRBJ2-2	TRBV6-1	-	15	TGTGCCAGCAGTGGACTAGCGGGGGGGCCCGGGGAGCTGTTTTTT	CASSGLAGGPGELFF
-	TRBJ2-5	TRBV9	-	16	TGTGCCAGCAGCGTAGCTCCGGGGGAGCCTCGGGAGACCCAGTACTTC	CASSVAPGEPRETQYF
TRBD1	TRBJ1-3	TRBV27	-	16	TGTGCCAGCAGTTCCTCCTTAGGGGGCGGGGCCGAGACCATATATTTT	CASSSSLGGGAETIYF
-	TRBJ2-1	TRBV27	-	13	TGTGCCAGCAGTTTCGACACCTACAATGAGCAGTTCTTC	CASSFDTYNEQFF
TRBD2	TRBJ2-1	TRBV4-2	-	18	TGTGCCAGCAGCCAAGAGACCCGGGGGGGTTTTAATTACAATGAGCAGTTCTTC	CASSQETRGGFNYNEQFF
TRBD1	TRBJ1-6	TRBV5-1	-	17	TGCGCCAGCAGCCCAAGGACAGGGGCTAAGGGTGTCTCACCCCTCCACTTT	CASSPRTGAKGVSPLHF
-	TRBJ1-2	TRBV9	-	21	TGTGCCAGCAGCGTACTGTTCGTACGGGACTTTAGACCCTACGGGCCTTGGGGCTACACCTTC	CASSVLFVRDFRPYGPWGYTF
TRBD1	TRBJ1-3	TRBV6-1	-	15	TGTGCCAGCAGTGAAGACAGGGGCTCTGGAAACACCATATATTTT	CASSEDRGSGNTIYF
-	TRBJ1-5	TRBV4-1	-	14	TGCGCCAGCAGCCAAGACGGGTATAATCAGCCCCAGCATTTT	CASSQDGYNQPQHF
-	TRBJ1-4	TRBV30	-	13	TGTGCCTGGAGTGTACAGAATAATGAAAAACTGTTTTTT	CAWSVQNNEKLFF
TRBD2	TRBJ2-5	TRBV2	-	15	TGTGCCAGCAGTACCAGGGCGGGGGGGCAAGAGACCCAGTACTTC	CASSTRAGGQETQYF
TRBD1	TRBJ1-1	TRBV20-1	-	11	TGCAGTGCTAGAGAGGGGACAGAGCCTTTCTTT	CSAREGTEPFF
-	TRBJ1-1	TRBV27	-	16	TGTGCCAGCAGTTTTCAAGGGGGATCGGTGAACACTGAAGCTTTCTTT	CASSFQGGSVNTEAFF
TRBD1	TRBJ2-5	TRBV27	-	13	TGTGCCAGCAGGGGACAGGGGGTCGAGACCCAGTACTTC	CASRGQGVETQYF
TRBD1	TRBJ1-3	TRBV28	-	18	TGTGCCAGCAGTTCCGCAACTGGACAGGGCCCCTCTGGAAACACCATATATTTT	CASSSATGQGPSGNTIYF
TRBD2	TRBJ2-1	TRBV4-1	-	17	TGCGCCAGCAGCCAACTTGATAGCGGGGGGGCATACAATGAGCAGTTCTTC	CASSQLDSGGAYNEQFF
-	TRBJ1-1	TRBV28	-	16	TGTGCCAGCAGTTCTGGGGAGGGGGGAAAGAACACTGAAGCTTTCTTT	CASSSGEGGKNTEAFF
-	TRBJ1-6	TRBV5-4	few	14	TGTGCCAGCAGCTCTGATCTAACCAATTCACCCCTCCACTTT	CASSSDLTNSPLHF
-	TRBJ1-2	TRBV27	-	13	TGTGCCAGCACCGCGGGGTCTCACTATGGCTACACCTTC	CASTAGSHYGYTF
TRBD1	TRBJ1-5	TRBV29-1	-	13	TGCAGCGTTGAGACAGGGGAGGGTCAGCCCCAGCATTTT	CSVETGEGQPQHF
-	TRBJ2-2	TRBV11-3	-	17	TGTGCCAGCAGCTTATTCGGGTGTTCCAGGGGGGACGGGGAGCTGTTTTTT	CASSLFGCSRGDGELFF
-	TRBJ2-1	TRBV6-6	-	13	TGTGCCAGCAGTTCGGGTTCCTACAATGAGCAGTTCTTC	CASSSGSYNEQFF
-	TRBJ1-6	TRBV7-6	-	17	TGTGCCAGCAGCTTAGGGGGAGGGAGCTCCTATAATTCACCCCTCCACTTT	CASSLGGGSSYNSPLHF
TRBD2	TRBJ2-1	TRBV5-1	-	15	TGCGCCAGCAGCTTGGGAGCGGGGGTCAACAATGAGCAGTTCTTC	CASSLGAGVNNEQFF
-	TRBJ2-1	TRBV29-1	-	11	TGCAGCGTCCCAAGGGGGTCTGAGCAGTTCTTC	CSVPRGSEQFF
-	TRBJ2-3	TRBV15	-	18	TGTGCCACCAGCCTAAGGCTAGTTTACTACTCTAGCACAGATACGCAGTATTTT	CATSLRLVYYSSTDTQYF
TRBD2	TRBJ2-1	TRBV2	-	16	TGTGCCAGCAGTGAAGCAGGCGGGGGGCTCTACAATGAGCAGTTCTTC	CASSEAGGGLYNEQFF
TRBD1	TRBJ1-4	TRBV6-5	-	15	TGTGCCAGCAGTTCCTCAGGGGGCTCTAATGAAAAACTGTTTTTT	CASSSSGGSNEKLFF
TRBD1	TRBJ1-6	TRBV10-3	-	17	TGTGCCATCAGTGAGTTACACTCCGGGACAGTAAATTCACCCCTCCACTTT	CAISELHSGTVNSPLHF
-	TRBJ1-1	TRBV28	-	14	TGTGCCAGCACCCCAACAGGGATGAACACTGAAGCTTTCTTT	CASTPTGMNTEAFF
TRBD1	TRBJ2-2	TRBV7-7	once	15	TGTGCTAGCAGCTTAGCAGGGGGGAACACCGGGGAGCTGTTTTTT	CASSLAGGNTGELFF
-	TRBJ2-1	TRBV6-1	-	15	TGTGCCAGCAGCGCCCTCCCAGGGGCCTACAATGAGCAGTTCTTC	CASSALPGAYNEQFF
-	TRBJ2-1	TRBV6-5	-	14	TGTGCCAGCAGTCACAGGGTGGGCGTAAATGAGCAGTTCTTC	CASSHRVGVNEQFF
-	TRBJ1-6	TRBV5-6	-	16	TGTGCCAGCAGCTTGACAGGGTATGTCGATAATTCACCCCTCCACTTT	CASSLTGYVDNSPLHF
TRBD1	TRBJ1-2	TRBV27	-	16	TGTGCCAGCAGAGAAGGCCGGACAGGGTTTGTCTATGGCTACACCTTC	CASREGRTGFVYGYTF
-	TRBJ1-1	TRBV19	-	16	TGTGCCAGTAGTATACTACAGGGTTGGAAGGGCACTGAAGCTTTCTTT	CASSILQGWKGTEAFF
TRBD2	TRBJ2-5	TRBV15	-	17	TGTGCCACCAGCAGTTATAAGACTAGCGGGGGGACGGAGACCCAGTACTTC	CATSSYKTSGGTETQYF
TRBD1	TRBJ1-3	TRBV4-1	-	15	TGCGCCAGCAGCCAGGGACAGGGCTCTGGAAACACCATATATTTT	CASSQGQGSGNTIYF
-	TRBJ1-6	TRBV28	-	15	TGTGCCAGCAGTTTTTTCAGCTCCTATAATTCACCCCTCCACTTT	CASSFFSSYNSPLHF